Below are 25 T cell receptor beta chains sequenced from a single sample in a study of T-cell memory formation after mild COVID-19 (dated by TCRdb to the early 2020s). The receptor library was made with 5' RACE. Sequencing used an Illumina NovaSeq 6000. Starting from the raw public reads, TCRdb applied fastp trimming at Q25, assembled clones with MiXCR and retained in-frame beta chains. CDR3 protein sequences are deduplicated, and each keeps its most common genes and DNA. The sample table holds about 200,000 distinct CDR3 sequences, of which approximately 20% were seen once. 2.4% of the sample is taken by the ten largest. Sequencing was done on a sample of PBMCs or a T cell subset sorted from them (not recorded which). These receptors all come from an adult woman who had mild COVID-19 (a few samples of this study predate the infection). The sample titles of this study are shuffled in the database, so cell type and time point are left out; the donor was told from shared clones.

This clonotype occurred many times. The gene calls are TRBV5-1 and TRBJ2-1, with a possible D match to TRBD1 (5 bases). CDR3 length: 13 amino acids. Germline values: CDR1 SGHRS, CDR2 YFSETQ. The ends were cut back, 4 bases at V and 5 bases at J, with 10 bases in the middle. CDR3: CASSGGQNNEQFF. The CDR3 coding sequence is TGCGCCAGCAGCGGCGGACAAAACAATGAGCAGTTCTTC.

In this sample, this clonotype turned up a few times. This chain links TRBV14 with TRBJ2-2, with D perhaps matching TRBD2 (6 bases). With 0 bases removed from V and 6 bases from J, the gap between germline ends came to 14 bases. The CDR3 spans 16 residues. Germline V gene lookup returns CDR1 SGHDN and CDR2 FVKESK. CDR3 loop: CASSQDIIGGPGELFF. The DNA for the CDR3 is TGTGCCAGCAGCCAAGATATTATCGGGGGTCCCGGGGAGCTGTTTTTT.

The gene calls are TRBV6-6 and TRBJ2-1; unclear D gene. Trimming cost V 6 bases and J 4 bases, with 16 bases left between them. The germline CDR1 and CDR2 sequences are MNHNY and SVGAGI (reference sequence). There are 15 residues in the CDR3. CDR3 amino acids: CASSPTDNLYNEQFF. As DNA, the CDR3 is TGTGCCAGCAGCCCAACGGATAACTTATACAATGAGCAGTTCTTC.

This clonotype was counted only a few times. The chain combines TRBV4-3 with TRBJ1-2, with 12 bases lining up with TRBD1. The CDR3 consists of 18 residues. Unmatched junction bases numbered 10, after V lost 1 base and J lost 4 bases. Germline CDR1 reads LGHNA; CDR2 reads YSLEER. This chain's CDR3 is CASSQVVGDRGRFYGYTF. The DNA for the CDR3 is TGCGCCAGCAGCCAAGTAGTTGGGGACAGGGGGCGATTCTATGGCTACACCTTC.

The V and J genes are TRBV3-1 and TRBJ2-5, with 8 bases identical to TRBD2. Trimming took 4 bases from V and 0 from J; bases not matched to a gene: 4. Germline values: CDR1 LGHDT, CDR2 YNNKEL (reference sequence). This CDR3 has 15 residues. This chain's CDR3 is CASSLRGEYQETQYF. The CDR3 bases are TGTGCCAGCAGCCTGCGGGGGGAGTACCAAGAGACCCAGTACTTC.

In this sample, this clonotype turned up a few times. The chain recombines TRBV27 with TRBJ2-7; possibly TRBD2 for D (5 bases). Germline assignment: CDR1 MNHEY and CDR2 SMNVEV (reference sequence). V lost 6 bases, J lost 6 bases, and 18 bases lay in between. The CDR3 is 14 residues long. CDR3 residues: CASSPGLAVPEQYF. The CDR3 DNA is TGTGCCAGCAGCCCCGGGCTAGCAGTACCCGAGCAGTACTTC.

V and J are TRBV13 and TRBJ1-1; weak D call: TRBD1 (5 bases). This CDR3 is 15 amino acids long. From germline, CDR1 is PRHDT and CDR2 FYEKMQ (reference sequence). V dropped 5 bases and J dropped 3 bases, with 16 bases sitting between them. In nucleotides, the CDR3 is TGTGCCAGCAGCCCTAGTCTGGGGGTGGACACTGAAGCTTTCTTT. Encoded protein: CASSPSLGVDTEAFF.

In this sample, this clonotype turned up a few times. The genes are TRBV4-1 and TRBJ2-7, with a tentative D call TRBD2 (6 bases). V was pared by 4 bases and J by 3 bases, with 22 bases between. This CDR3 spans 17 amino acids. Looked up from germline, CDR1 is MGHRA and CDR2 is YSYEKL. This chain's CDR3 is CASSPPGAGNGNYEQYF. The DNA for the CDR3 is TGCGCCAGCAGCCCCCCCGGTGCGGGGAACGGTAACTACGAGCAGTACTTC.

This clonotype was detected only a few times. CDR3 protein: CASSWDRTYGYTF. Written as DNA, the CDR3 is TGTGCCAGCAGTTGGGACAGGACCTATGGCTACACCTTC. The chain recombines TRBV27 with TRBJ1-2, with TRBD1 matching over 8 bases. The CDR3 has 13 residues. Per the germline V gene, CDR1 is MNHEY and CDR2 is SMNVEV (reference sequence). The ends lost 4 bases at V and 4 bases at J; junction bases unmatched: 2.

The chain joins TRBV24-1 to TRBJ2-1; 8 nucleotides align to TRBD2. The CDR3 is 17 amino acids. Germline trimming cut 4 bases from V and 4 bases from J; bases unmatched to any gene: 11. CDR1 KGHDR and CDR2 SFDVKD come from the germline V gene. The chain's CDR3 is CATSEGAGAGIYNEQFF. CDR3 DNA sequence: TGTGCCACCAGTGAGGGAGCGGGAGCCGGTATTTACAATGAGCAGTTCTTC.

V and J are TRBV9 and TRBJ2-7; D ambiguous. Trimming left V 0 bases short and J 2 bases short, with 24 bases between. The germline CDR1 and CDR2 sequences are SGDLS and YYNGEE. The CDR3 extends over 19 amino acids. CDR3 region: CASSVGRAGPILGPYEQYF. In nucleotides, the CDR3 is TGTGCCAGCAGCGTAGGAAGGGCCGGCCCGATTCTCGGCCCCTACGAGCAGTACTTC.

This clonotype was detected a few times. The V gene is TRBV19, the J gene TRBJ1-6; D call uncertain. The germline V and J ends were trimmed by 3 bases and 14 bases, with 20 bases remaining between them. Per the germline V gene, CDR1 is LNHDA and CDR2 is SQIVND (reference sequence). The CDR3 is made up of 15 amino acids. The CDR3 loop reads CASSIRGQAFGALHF. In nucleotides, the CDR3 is TGTGCCAGTAGTATCCGTGGGCAGGCCTTTGGAGCCCTCCACTTT.

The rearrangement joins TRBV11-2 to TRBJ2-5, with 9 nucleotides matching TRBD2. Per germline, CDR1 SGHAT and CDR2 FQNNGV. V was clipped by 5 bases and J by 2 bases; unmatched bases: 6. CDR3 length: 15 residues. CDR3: CASSRSGGLQETQYF. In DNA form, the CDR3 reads TGTGCCAGCAGCCGGAGCGGGGGGCTTCAAGAGACCCAGTACTTC.

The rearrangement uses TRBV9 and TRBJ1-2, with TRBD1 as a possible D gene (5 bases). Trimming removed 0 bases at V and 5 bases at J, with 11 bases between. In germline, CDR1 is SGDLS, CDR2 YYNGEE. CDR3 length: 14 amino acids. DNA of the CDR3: TGTGCCAGCAGCGTAGGCCAGGGCACATATGGCTACACCTTC. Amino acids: CASSVGQGTYGYTF.

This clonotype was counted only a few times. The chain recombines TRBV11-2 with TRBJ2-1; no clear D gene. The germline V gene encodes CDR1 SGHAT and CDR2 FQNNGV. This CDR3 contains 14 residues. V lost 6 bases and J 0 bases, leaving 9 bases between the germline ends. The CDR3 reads CASRRGSSYNEQFF. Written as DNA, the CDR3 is TGTGCCAGCAGGCGCGGTTCCTCCTACAATGAGCAGTTCTTC.

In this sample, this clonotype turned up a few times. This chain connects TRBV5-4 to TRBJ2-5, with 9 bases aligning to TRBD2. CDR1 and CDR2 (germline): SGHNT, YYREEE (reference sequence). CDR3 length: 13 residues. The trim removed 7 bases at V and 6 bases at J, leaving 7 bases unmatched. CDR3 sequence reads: CASRPSGGKTQYF. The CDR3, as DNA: TGTGCCAGCCGCCCCAGCGGGGGGAAGACCCAGTACTTC.

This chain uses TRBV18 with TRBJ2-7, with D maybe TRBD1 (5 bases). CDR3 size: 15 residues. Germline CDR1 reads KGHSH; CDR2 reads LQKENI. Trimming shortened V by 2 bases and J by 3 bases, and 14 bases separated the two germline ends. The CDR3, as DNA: TGTGCCAGCTCACCAGGAGCACAGGCCGTCTACGAGCAGTACTTC. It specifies CASSPGAQAVYEQYF.

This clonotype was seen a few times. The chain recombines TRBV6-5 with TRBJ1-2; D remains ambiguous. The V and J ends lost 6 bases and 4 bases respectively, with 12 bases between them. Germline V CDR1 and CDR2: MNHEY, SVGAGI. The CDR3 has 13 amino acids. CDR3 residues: CASRQRRFYGYTF. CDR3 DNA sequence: TGTGCCAGCAGGCAACGGAGGTTCTATGGCTACACCTTC.

CDR3 nucleotides: TGTGCCAGCAGTTCGGGGACAGGGGGCGGAAAGGCTGAAGCTTTCTTT. Translated, it gives CASSSGTGGGKAEAFF. V and J are TRBV12-3 or TRBV12-4 and TRBJ1-1, with 12 bases matching TRBD1. Losses at the gene ends were 4 bases for V and 6 bases for J; bases not matched to a gene: 9. The CDR3 covers 16 residues.

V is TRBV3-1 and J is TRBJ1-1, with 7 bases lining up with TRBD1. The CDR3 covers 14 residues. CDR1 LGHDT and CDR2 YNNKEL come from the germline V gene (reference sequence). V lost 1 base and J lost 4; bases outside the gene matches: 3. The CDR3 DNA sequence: TGTGCCAGCAGCCAAGGTTCAGGGGGCACTGAAGCTTTCTTT. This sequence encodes CASSQGSGGTEAFF.

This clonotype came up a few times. CDR3 bases: TGTGCCATCAGTGAGTCTGATCGGAGGACACTTGAAGCTTTCTTT. Encoded protein: CAISESDRRTLEAFF. This chain links TRBV10-3 with TRBJ1-1; D might be TRBD1 (5 bases). Germline loops: CDR1 ENHRY, CDR2 SYGVKD. V lost 0 bases and J lost 7, with 15 bases in between. The CDR3 has 15 amino acids.

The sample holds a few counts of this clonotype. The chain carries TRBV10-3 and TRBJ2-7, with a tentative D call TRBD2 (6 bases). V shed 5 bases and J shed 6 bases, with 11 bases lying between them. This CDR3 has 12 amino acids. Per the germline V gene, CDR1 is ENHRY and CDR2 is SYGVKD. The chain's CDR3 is CAISRDWTEQYF. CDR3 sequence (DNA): TGTGCCATCAGTAGGGACTGGACCGAGCAGTACTTC.

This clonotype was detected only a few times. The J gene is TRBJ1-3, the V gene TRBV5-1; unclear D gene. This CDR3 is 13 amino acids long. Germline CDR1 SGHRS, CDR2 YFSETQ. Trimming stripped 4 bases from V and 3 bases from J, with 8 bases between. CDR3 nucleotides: TGCGCCAGCAGCCTGGGAGATGGAAACACCATATATTTT. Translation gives CASSLGDGNTIYF.

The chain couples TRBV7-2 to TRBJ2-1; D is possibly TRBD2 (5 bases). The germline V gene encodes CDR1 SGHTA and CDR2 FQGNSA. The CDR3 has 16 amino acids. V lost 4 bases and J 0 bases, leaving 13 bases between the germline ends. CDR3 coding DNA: TGTGCCAGCAGCTCGCAGCGGACCAGCTCCTACAATGAGCAGTTCTTC. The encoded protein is CASSSQRTSSYNEQFF.

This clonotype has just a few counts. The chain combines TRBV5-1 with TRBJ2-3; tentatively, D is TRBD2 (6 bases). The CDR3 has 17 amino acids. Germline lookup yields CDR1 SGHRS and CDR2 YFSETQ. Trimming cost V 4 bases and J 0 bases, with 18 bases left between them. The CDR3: CASSPSLGGTSTDTQYF. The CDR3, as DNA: TGCGCCAGCAGCCCATCATTGGGGGGTACTAGCACAGATACGCAGTATTTT. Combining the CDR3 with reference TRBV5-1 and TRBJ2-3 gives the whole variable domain KAGVTQTPRYLIKTRGQQVTLSCSPISGHRSVSWYQQTPGQGLQFLFEYFSETQRNKGNFPGRFSGRQFSNSRSEMNVSTLELGDSALYLCASSPSLGGTSTDTQYFGPGTRLTVL.